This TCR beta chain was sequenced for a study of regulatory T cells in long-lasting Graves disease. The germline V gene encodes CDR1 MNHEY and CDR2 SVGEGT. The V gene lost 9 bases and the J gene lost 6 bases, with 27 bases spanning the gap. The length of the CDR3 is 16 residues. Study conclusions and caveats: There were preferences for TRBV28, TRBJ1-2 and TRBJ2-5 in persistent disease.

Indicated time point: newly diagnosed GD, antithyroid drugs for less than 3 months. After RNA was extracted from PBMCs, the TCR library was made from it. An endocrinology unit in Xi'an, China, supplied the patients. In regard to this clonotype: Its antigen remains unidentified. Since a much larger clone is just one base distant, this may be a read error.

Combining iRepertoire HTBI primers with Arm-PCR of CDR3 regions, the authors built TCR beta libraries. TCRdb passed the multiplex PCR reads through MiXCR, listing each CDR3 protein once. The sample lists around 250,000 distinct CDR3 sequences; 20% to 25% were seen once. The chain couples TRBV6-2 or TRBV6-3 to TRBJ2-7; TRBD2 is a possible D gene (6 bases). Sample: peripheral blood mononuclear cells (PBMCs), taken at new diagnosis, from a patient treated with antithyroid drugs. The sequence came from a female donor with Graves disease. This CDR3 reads CARTDPGLLGFREQYF. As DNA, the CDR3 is TGTGCCAGAACCGACCCTGGACTACTAGGTTTCCGCGAGCAGTACTTC.